Here is one T cell receptor beta chain with its context. The CDR3 sequence is 16 residues long. The trim removed 6 bases at V and 2 bases at J, leaving 10 bases unmatched. Germline V lookup: CDR1 MDHEN, CDR2 SYDVKM. The record originates from a study of blood T cell repertoires in COVID-19. Study-wide context: Researchers got acute and convalescent COVID-19 samples from the United States, Italy and Spain. Nucleic acid was either cDNA or gDNA, and it came from T cells, B-cell-depleted T cells, or PBMCs.

Per the original data handling: From reference gene primer amplification, estimates of nucleated cell counts were derived. Assay used: immunoSEQ multiplex PCR; TCRdb lists only in-frame clones, some missing. V, J and clone size are those of that table, while D and trimming were read from the DNA. The sample contains approximately 110,000 clones, roughly 86% of which appear only once. This sequence was found in a human donor in a cohort sampled during active COVID-19. The chain has TRBV28 and TRBJ1-5, with 7 bases identical to TRBD1. Sequences were obtained from peripheral blood. The CDR3 loop is CASRGQPLVGNQPQHF. In nucleotides, the CDR3 is TGTGCCAGCAGGGGACAGCCCTTAGTCGGCAATCAGCCCCAGCATTTT.